This T cell receptor beta chain was sequenced in a study of blood T cell repertoires in COVID-19. Whole-study context: In each case, the material was cDNA or gDNA derived from T cells, B-cell-depleted T cells, or PBMCs.

Germline-derived CDR1 and CDR2 are SEHNR and FQNEAQ (reference sequence). CDR3 length: 14 residues. The V gene lost 3 bases and the J gene lost 7 bases, with 16 bases spanning the gap. As originally analysed: Amplification of reference gene primers was used by the study to estimate nucleated cell counts. Data came from immunoSEQ multiplex PCR; TCRdb stores just in-frame clones and leaves some out. V, J and clone size are those of that table, while D and trimming were read from the DNA. The sample records fewer than 600,000 clones, around nine tenths being singletons. This study enrolled people aged roughly 18 to 100 from about two dozen US geographic areas.

The rearrangement joins TRBV7-9 to TRBJ2-7, with D tentatively TRBD1 (6 bases). The receptor comes from a woman in her 40s who had recovered from COVID-19. Sequencing used PBMCs or T cells enriched from blood (not recorded which). CDR3 bases: TGTGCCAGCAGCTTTAACAGGGAATGGCGAGAGCAGTACTTC. Its protein is CASSFNREWREQYF. The whole variable domain, remainder taken from reference TRBV7-9 and TRBJ2-7, is DTGVSQNPRHKITKRGQNVTFRCDPISEHNRLYWYRQTLGQGPEFLTYFQNEAQLEKSRLLSDRFSAERPKGSFSTLEIQRTEQGDSAMYLCASSFNREWREQYFGPGTRLTVT.